Presented here are 23 T cell receptor beta chains from one specimen sequenced in a study of T cells in Graves' hyperthyroidism and ophthalmopathy. RNA transcripts were the template for amplifying TCR beta CDR3 regions. First-round RT-PCR with HTBI primers amplified the TCR CDR3 region. Via MiXCR, TCRdb re-called the multiplex PCR reads, giving one row per CDR3 protein. The data hold about 270,000 distinct CDR3 sequences, with over 12% observed a single time. Sequenced: blood. Receptors were obtained from a woman aged 45-59 years with Graves' hyperthyroidism that later progressed to Graves' ophthalmopathy.

CDR3 bases: TGTGCCAGCAGTTACGGCCGAATTAACTATGGCTACACCTTC. This codes for CASSYGRINYGYTF. The chain has TRBV6-5 and TRBJ1-2; unclear D gene. This CDR3 region has 14 residues. V lost 2 bases and J 1 base, leaving 8 bases between the germline ends. In germline, CDR1 is MNHEY, CDR2 SVGAGI.

This clonotype appeared many times. This chain joins TRBV20-1 and TRBJ2-3; TRBD2 agrees at 10 bases. Germline CDR1 is DFQATT and CDR2 is SNEGSKA (reference sequence). The length of the CDR3 is 15 residues. Trimming at V came to 6 bases and at J to 0 bases, leaving 6 bases not matched to a gene. CDR3 DNA sequence: TGCAGTGCGGATTGGACTAGCGGTAGCACAGATACGCAGTATTTT. It is translated as CSADWTSGSTDTQYF.

This clonotype was found many times. V usage is TRBV18 and J usage is TRBJ1-1; 11 positions match TRBD1. J lost 4 bases, V lost 10 bases, and 5 bases had no gene match. The CDR3 extends over 13 amino acids. Germline V gives CDR1 KGHSH, CDR2 LQKENI. Here the CDR3 reads CANVGQGGTEAFF. The CDR3 DNA is TGTGCCAACGTGGGACAGGGGGGCACTGAAGCTTTCTTT.

This clonotype was seen repeatedly, ten times or more. The DNA of the CDR3 is TGTGCCTGGAGTCCGACGACAGGTTGGTTTAGCAATCAGCCCCAGCATTTT. Encoded protein: CAWSPTTGWFSNQPQHF. This chain joins TRBV30 and TRBJ1-5, with a weak D call TRBD1 (6 bases). V lost 2 bases and J lost 0, with 17 bases in between. The CDR3 has 17 residues. Germline CDR1 is GTSNPN and CDR2 is SVGIG (reference sequence).

This clonotype was counted at least ten times. The gene calls are TRBV28 and TRBJ2-7, with 9 positions matching TRBD2. Germline lookup yields CDR1 MDHEN and CDR2 SYDVKM. The V gene end was trimmed by 2 bases and the J gene end by 8 bases; junction bases not matched to a gene: 10. The CDR3 runs to 15 residues. This CDR3 reads CASSLRGRDPTKQYF. CDR3 sequence (DNA): TGTGCCAGCAGTTTACGCGGGAGGGACCCTACGAAGCAGTACTTC.

The sample holds many counts of this clonotype. The chain employs TRBV7-9 and TRBJ2-7; D remains unclear. The CDR3 sequence is 14 residues long. Per germline, CDR1 SEHNR and CDR2 FQNEAQ (reference sequence). Trimming took off 2 bases at V and 0 bases at J, with 8 bases between the two ends. The CDR3 sequence is CASSLLQDSYEQYF. The CDR3 coding sequence is TGTGCCAGCAGCTTACTTCAGGACTCCTACGAGCAGTACTTC.

This clonotype appeared many times. The chain joins TRBV20-1 to TRBJ1-2, with TRBD1 identical over 7 bases. V lost 5 bases, J lost 6 bases, and 3 bases stayed unmatched. This CDR3 is 11 amino acids long. The germline CDR1 and CDR2 sequences are DFQATT and SNEGSKA (reference sequence). The CDR3 DNA is TGCAGTGCTGGTACAGGGGATGGCTACACCTTC. Translated: CSAGTGDGYTF.

This clonotype was counted ten times or more. This chain joins TRBV20-1 and TRBJ1-1, with TRBD1 matching 7 bases. This CDR3 comprises 14 residues. V lost 0 bases, J lost 6 bases, and 7 bases stayed unmatched. In germline, CDR1 is DFQATT, CDR2 SNEGSKA (reference sequence). The CDR3 spells CSARDTADRPEAFF. As DNA, the CDR3 is TGCAGTGCTAGAGATACAGCGGACAGGCCTGAAGCTTTCTTT.

This clonotype was seen many times. The V and J genes are TRBV6-1 and TRBJ1-5; 7 bases line up with TRBD1. The CDR3 is 16 amino acids. Germline-derived CDR1 and CDR2 are MNHNS and SASEGT. Losses at the gene ends were 6 bases for V and 2 bases for J; bases not matched to a gene: 10. For the CDR3, the DNA is TGTGCCAGCAGGCCACAGGGGCGGTTGGGCAATCAGCCCCAGCATTTT. It translates to CASRPQGRLGNQPQHF.

On this clonotype: This may arise from a read error, as a much more abundant clone is one base away. The gene calls are TRBV28 and TRBJ1-5, with 8 bases identical to TRBD1. The trim removed 6 bases at V and 7 bases at J, leaving 11 bases unmatched. Germline CDR1 is MDHEN and CDR2 is SYDVKM. This CDR3 has 15 amino acids. The CDR3, as DNA: TGTGCCAGCAGGATGGACAGGGTGGGGTACCAGCCCCAGCATTTT. Its protein is CASRMDRVGYQPQHF.

Ten or more counts support this clonotype. The chain recombines TRBV29-1 with TRBJ1-1, with unresolved D. There are 14 residues in the CDR3. The germline CDR1 and CDR2 sequences are SQVTM and ANQGSEA. Trimming stripped 0 bases from V and 4 bases from J, with 12 bases between. The CDR3 reads CSVEDPQGITEAFF. CDR3 coding DNA: TGCAGCGTTGAAGATCCTCAAGGGATCACTGAAGCTTTCTTT.

The chain carries TRBV25-1 and TRBJ2-3; D may be TRBD1 or TRBD2 (5 bases each). Per germline, CDR1 MGHDK and CDR2 SYGVNS. Trimming left V 7 bases short and J 0 bases short, with 14 bases between. The CDR3 length is 15 residues. DNA of the CDR3: TGTGCCAGCAACCGGGACGAAGCTAGCACAGATACGCAGTATTTT. Translation: CASNRDEASTDTQYF. The variable domain in full, completed from reference TRBV25-1 and TRBJ2-3, reads EADIYQTPRYLVIGTGKKITLECSQTMGHDKMYWYQQDPGMELHLIHYSYGVNSTEKGDLSSESTVSRIRTEHFPLTLESARPSHTSQYLCASNRDEASTDTQYFGPGTRLTVL.

This chain joins TRBV10-3 and TRBJ1-2; 8 nucleotides line up with TRBD1. CDR1 is ENHRY and CDR2 is SYGVKD in the germline V gene. The J segment lost 0 bases and the V segment lost 6 bases, leaving 6 bases of the junction unmatched. This CDR3 has 15 amino acids. In nucleotides, the CDR3 is TGTGCCATCAGCGAAACAGGGGGAGCTAACTATGGCTACACCTTC. It encodes CAISETGGANYGYTF.

This clonotype was counted at least ten times. The rearrangement links TRBV5-1 to TRBJ2-3; D perhaps matches TRBD2 (6 bases). Trimming took 5 bases from V and 2 from J, leaving 18 bases between them. From germline, CDR1 is SGHRS and CDR2 YFSETQ. CDR3 length: 16 amino acids. The CDR3 protein is CASSPIPAGITDTQYF. Written as DNA, the CDR3 is TGCGCCAGCAGTCCGATTCCAGCGGGTATCACAGATACGCAGTATTTT.

This clonotype was observed many times. The V call is TRBV11-2, the J call TRBJ2-7; D is perhaps TRBD1 (6 bases). Germline assignment: CDR1 SGHAT and CDR2 FQNNGV. The V and J ends lost 2 bases and 3 bases respectively, with 14 bases between them. CDR3 length: 15 amino acids. The DNA for the CDR3 is TGTGCCAGCAGCTTAAGTAGCGCAGGGGTCTACGAGCAGTACTTC. Protein: CASSLSSAGVYEQYF.

In its sample, this clonotype was seen many times. V usage is TRBV7-2 and J usage is TRBJ1-2, with 7 bases fitting TRBD1. CDR1 is SGHTA and CDR2 is FQGNSA in the germline V gene. The CDR3 is 14 amino acids. After removal of 2 bases from V and 8 bases from J, the junction contained 8 bases not matched to a gene. CDR3 sequence: CASSLTRGLGGYTF. Here the CDR3 DNA reads TGTGCCAGCAGCTTAACGAGGGGGCTGGGGGGCTACACCTTC.

This clonotype appeared a few times. The chain carries TRBV20-1 and TRBJ1-2, with D unresolved. The CDR3 consists of 15 residues. CDR1 and CDR2 from the germline V gene are DFQATT and SNEGSKA (reference sequence). The germline V and J ends were trimmed by 0 bases and 3 bases, with 14 bases remaining between them. DNA for the CDR3: TGCAGTGCTAGAGATCAAGGGAGTATGGACTATGGCTACACCTTC. Translating gives CSARDQGSMDYGYTF.

This clonotype was observed at least ten times. The genes are TRBV28 and TRBJ1-5, with a tentative D call TRBD1 (6 bases). Germline V gives CDR1 MDHEN, CDR2 SYDVKM. The CDR3 totals 13 residues. V lost 8 bases and J 3 bases, leaving 11 bases between the germline ends. The CDR3 loop reads CASRQVLNQPQHF. For the CDR3, the DNA is TGTGCCAGCCGACAGGTGCTCAATCAGCCCCAGCATTTT.

This chain uses TRBV28 with TRBJ2-4; D is possibly TRBD1 or TRBD2 (5 bases each). CDR1 and CDR2 (germline): MDHEN, SYDVKM. The V gene lost 7 bases and the J gene lost 7 bases, with 17 bases spanning the gap. The CDR3 loop spans 14 amino acids. The CDR3, as DNA: TGTGCCAGCACCTTGGGGCCCCGGGGTAACATTCAGTACTTC. This codes for CASTLGPRGNIQYF. Combining the CDR3 with reference TRBV28 and TRBJ2-4 gives the whole variable domain DVKVTQSSRYLVKRTGEKVFLECVQDMDHENMFWYRQDPGLGLRLIYFSYDVKMKEKGDIPEGYSVSREKKERFSLILESASTNQTSMYLCASTLGPRGNIQYFGAGTRLSVL.

This clonotype was recorded many times. The CDR3 loop reads CASGLAAYNEQFF. CDR3 DNA: TGTGCCAGCGGACTAGCGGCGTACAATGAGCAGTTCTTC. The chain carries TRBV28 and TRBJ2-1, with 10 bases that match TRBD2. Trimming removed 8 bases from V and 4 bases from J; junction bases left unmatched: 2. The CDR3 totals 13 residues. Germline CDR1 MDHEN, CDR2 SYDVKM.

This clonotype was observed once. A much larger clonotype is one base distant, so this may be a read error. The chain links TRBV24-1 to TRBJ1-1; no clear D gene. Germline V gene data show CDR1 as KGHDR and CDR2 as SFDVKD. This CDR3 has 15 residues. CDR3 in DNA: TGTGCCACCCAAACGACCGGATCCTCGGGCACTGAAGCTCTCTTT. Amino acid sequence: CATQTTGSSGTEALF.

This clonotype was counted ten times or more. The chain carries TRBV2 and TRBJ2-7; 8 bases are a match to TRBD1. The germline V gene encodes CDR1 SNHLY and CDR2 FYNNEI. V was clipped by 6 bases and J by 3 bases; unmatched bases: 7. CDR3 size: 14 residues. The DNA for the CDR3 is TGTGCCAGCAGCCGGACAGGGAGGAACTACGAGCAGTACTTC. Translation gives CASSRTGRNYEQYF.

Points on this clonotype: This could be a read error, since a much larger clone is one nucleotide away. This chain uses TRBV5-1 with TRBJ2-3; D gene uncertain. Trimming left V 7 bases short and J 6 bases short, with 9 bases between. Looked up from germline, CDR1 is SGHRS and CDR2 is YFSETQ. The CDR3 loop spans 11 amino acids. The CDR3: CASRWVDTQYF. The CDR3 bases are TGCGCCAGCCGGTGGGTCGATACGCAGTATTTT. Full variable domain (remainder filled in from reference TRBV5-1 and TRBJ2-3): KAGVTQTPRYLIKTRGQQVTLSCSPISGHRSVSWYQQTPGQGLQFLFEYFSETQRNKGNFPGRFSGRQFSNSRSEMNVSTLELGDSALYLCASRWVDTQYFGPGTRLTVL.